Below are 18 T cell receptor beta chains sequenced from a single sample in a study of T cell changes during pregnancy in multiple sclerosis (dated by TCRdb to the late 2010s). Library method: the immunoSEQ multiplex PCR assay. Imported from immuneACCESS, the table was reduced by TCRdb to in-frame sequences with V and J called. These copies leave out some clones; in studies compared against another copy, an unresolved V gene accounts for under half, and the cause of the remainder is not known. Counted in this sample were 50,000 or so clones; approximately 91% of them appeared once. The ten largest clones represent 1% to 1.5% of the sample. The sample was peripheral blood, taken after pregnancy. The receptor source for this set is a female donor in good health, enrolled as a control in a pregnancy study.

The CDR3 DNA is TGTGCCAGCAGTAAAGGGGTAACGCAGTTCTTC. Protein: CASSKGVTQFF. The chain combines TRBV25-1 with TRBJ2-1; weak D call: TRBD1 (5 bases). V was trimmed by 5 bases and J by 12 bases, leaving 11 bases between them. Germline CDR1 is MGHDK and CDR2 is SYGVNS. The CDR3 is 11 residues long.

The rearrangement uses TRBV30 and TRBJ1-5; maybe TRBD1 (5 bases). The germline gives CDR1 GTSNPN, CDR2 SVGIG (reference sequence). Trimming shortened V by 0 bases and J by 5 bases, and 11 bases separated the two germline ends. The CDR3 runs to 14 residues. The CDR3 DNA sequence: TGTGCCTGGAGTGTACGGACATCGGATCAGCCCCAGCATTTT. It codes for CAWSVRTSDQPQHF.

This chain connects TRBV25-1 to TRBJ1-1, with TRBD1 identical over 8 bases. Germline V CDR1 and CDR2: MGHDK, SYGVNS. J lost 5 bases, V lost 0 bases, and 2 bases had no gene match. The CDR3 length is 14 residues. The CDR3 is CASSEYNRGTEAFF. The CDR3 DNA follows: TGTGCCAGCAGTGAATATAACAGGGGGACTGAAGCTTTCTTT.

V usage is TRBV6-4 and J usage is TRBJ2-3; D might be TRBD2 (6 bases). Germline V gene lookup returns CDR1 MRHNA and CDR2 SNTAGT. This CDR3 contains 14 residues. V was clipped by 5 bases and J by 0 bases, with 9 bases between them. The CDR3 coding sequence is TGTGCCAGCAGTCCGGGGGATAGCACAGATACGCAGTATTTT. Residues: CASSPGDSTDTQYF.

The V gene is TRBV7-7, the J gene TRBJ2-3, with 10 positions matching TRBD2. CDR3 length equals 16 residues. Unmatched junction bases numbered 7, after V lost 5 bases and J lost 2 bases. CDR1 and CDR2 (germline): SSHAT, FNYEAQ (reference sequence). CDR3 sequence reads: CASSPLAGGLTDTQYF. For the CDR3, the DNA is TGTGCCAGCAGCCCCTTAGCGGGGGGCCTCACAGATACGCAGTATTTT.

The rearrangement uses TRBV10-3 and TRBJ2-1; no clear D. The V end was cut by 2 bases, the J end by 5 bases, with 4 bases between. Germline V lookup: CDR1 ENHRY, CDR2 SYGVKD. The CDR3 covers 12 residues. Written as DNA, the CDR3 is TGTGCCATCAGTGAGCAGGACAATGAGCAGTTCTTC. Encoded protein: CAISEQDNEQFF.

J is TRBJ1-5 and V is TRBV5-6; D is possibly TRBD1 (6 bases). The CDR3 runs 15 residues. Trimming shortened V by 0 bases and J by 5 bases, and 12 bases separated the two germline ends. The germline gives CDR1 SGHDT, CDR2 YYEEEE. The CDR3 loop reads CASSLEGQGYQPQHF. The CDR3 DNA reads as TGTGCCAGCAGCTTGGAAGGGCAGGGGTATCAGCCCCAGCATTTT.

The chain joins TRBV28 to TRBJ2-7; D might be TRBD1 (6 bases). The CDR3 spans 15 residues. V was trimmed by 3 bases and J by 3 bases, leaving 15 bases between them. Germline V gene sequence: CDR1 MDHEN, CDR2 SYDVKM. In nucleotides, the CDR3 is TGTGCCAGCAGTTTGTATTCGGGACACCTCTACGAGCAGTACTTC. Its translation is CASSLYSGHLYEQYF.

The rearrangement uses TRBV19 and TRBJ1-1, with TRBD1 matching over 7 bases. CDR1 is LNHDA and CDR2 is SQIVND in the germline V gene (reference sequence). The CDR3 extends over 14 amino acids. V lost 7 bases to trimming and J lost 4 bases; unmatched junction nucleotides: 9. The CDR3 loop reads CASTFTDRLTEAFF. The CDR3 DNA reads as TGTGCCAGTACCTTTACGGACAGGCTCACTGAAGCTTTCTTT.

The chain recombines TRBV19 with TRBJ1-2, with 7 bases that match TRBD1. V lost 5 bases to trimming and J lost 6 bases; unmatched junction nucleotides: 21. CDR3 size: 18 residues. The germline V gene encodes CDR1 LNHDA and CDR2 SQIVND (reference sequence). CDR3 bases: TGTGCCAGTAGTCTCAGTCCCGGACAGGCGAAGCTGCGGGATGGCTACACCTTC. It codes for CASSLSPGQAKLRDGYTF.

This clone has only a few counts. Other DNA variants within this sample encode the same CDR3. The chain is built from TRBV5-4 and TRBJ2-1; the D is unclear. Germline-derived CDR1 and CDR2 are SGHNT and YYREEE (reference sequence). This CDR3 spans 12 amino acids. V lost 0 bases to trimming and J lost 6 bases, with 4 bases between them. CDR3 sequence reads: CASSLDRNEQFF. The CDR3 nucleotides read TGTGCCAGCAGCTTGGATCGCAATGAGCAGTTCTTC. Based on the CDR3 plus reference TRBV5-4 and TRBJ2-1, the full variable domain is ETGVTQSPTHLIKTRGQQVTLRCSSQSGHNTVSWYQQALGQGPQFIFQYYREEENGRGNFPPRFSGLQFPNYSSELNVNALELDDSALYLCASSLDRNEQFFGPGTRLTVL.

The chain has TRBV6-1 and TRBJ2-2, with 7 positions matching TRBD2. The CDR3 runs 14 residues. Germline V gene lookup returns CDR1 MNHNS and CDR2 SASEGT. V gave up 5 bases and J gave up 7 bases; unmatched junction bases: 7. The CDR3 is CASSRGRDGGELFF. The DNA for the CDR3 is TGTGCCAGCAGTCGAGGGAGGGATGGCGGGGAGCTGTTTTTT.

In its sample, this clone was seen once. The chain uses TRBV6-4 and TRBJ1-1, with no clear D. There are 14 residues in the CDR3. CDR1 is MRHNA and CDR2 is SNTAGT in the germline V gene. Trimming removed 0 bases from V and 5 bases from J, with 10 bases in between. The CDR3 loop reads CASSDSGGETEAFF. DNA for the CDR3: TGTGCCAGCAGTGACTCGGGCGGGGAGACTGAAGCTTTCTTT.

This clone was seen a handful of times. The CDR3 loop reads CASSGGSEAFF. The DNA of the CDR3 is TGTGCCAGTTCAGGGGGTTCTGAAGCTTTCTTT. The V gene is TRBV19, the J gene TRBJ1-1; TRBD1 matches 7 bases. CDR3 size: 11 residues. CDR1 LNHDA and CDR2 SQIVND come from the germline V gene (reference sequence). J lost 6 bases, V lost 8 bases, and 3 bases had no gene match.

The genes are TRBV4-2 and TRBJ1-5; 7 nucleotides match TRBD1. Germline V gene lookup returns CDR1 LGHNA and CDR2 YNFKEQ. V was clipped by 5 bases and J by 3 bases; unmatched bases: 13. CDR3 size: 17 residues. The CDR3 here is CASSDFGTATSNQPQHF. CDR3 nucleotide sequence: TGTGCCAGCAGCGATTTCGGGACAGCTACATCCAATCAGCCCCAGCATTTT.

The chain has TRBV25-1 and TRBJ1-2; TRBD1 matches at 10 bases. With V trimmed by 0 bases and J by 6 bases, 7 bases remained unmatched. The CDR3 is made up of 16 amino acids. Germline V gene data show CDR1 as MGHDK and CDR2 as SYGVNS. The DNA of the CDR3 is TGTGCCAGCAGTGAATATCCTTCGGACAGGGGGAATGGCTACACCTTC. It translates to CASSEYPSDRGNGYTF.

This clone was observed a handful of times. The chain couples TRBV7-9 to TRBJ1-2, with D perhaps matching TRBD1 (5 bases). V lost 4 bases to trimming and J lost 7 bases, with 10 bases between them. CDR1 and CDR2 (germline): SEHNR, FQNEAQ (reference sequence). The CDR3 extends over 12 amino acids. In DNA form, the CDR3 reads TGTGCCAGCAGCTCTGTCAGGGCTGGCTACACCTTC. It is translated as CASSSVRAGYTF.

V and J are TRBV12-5 and TRBJ1-5; 12 positions agree with TRBD1. J gave up 4 bases and V 2 bases, and 15 bases lay outside the gene matches. The length of the CDR3 is 20 residues. Germline V CDR1 and CDR2: LGHNT, FRNRAP. The DNA of the CDR3 is TGTGCTAGTGGTTTGATCCGGGACAGGGGGCCCGAGGGCGCGAATCAGCCCCAGCATTTT. Residues: CASGLIRDRGPEGANQPQHF.